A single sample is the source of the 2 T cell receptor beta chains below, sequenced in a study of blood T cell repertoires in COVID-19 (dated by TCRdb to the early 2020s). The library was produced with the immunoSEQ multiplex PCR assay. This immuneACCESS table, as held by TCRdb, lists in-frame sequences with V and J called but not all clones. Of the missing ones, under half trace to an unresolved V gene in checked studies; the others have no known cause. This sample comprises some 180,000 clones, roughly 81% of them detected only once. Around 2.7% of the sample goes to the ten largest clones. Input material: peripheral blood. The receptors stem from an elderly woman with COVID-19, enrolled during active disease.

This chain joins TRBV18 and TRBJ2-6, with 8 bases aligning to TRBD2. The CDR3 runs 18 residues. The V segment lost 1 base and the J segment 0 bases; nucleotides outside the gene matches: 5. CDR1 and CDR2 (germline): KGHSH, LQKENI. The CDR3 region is CASSPRGAGDSGANVLTF. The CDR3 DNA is TGTGCCAGCTCACCACGTGGAGCGGGGGACTCTGGGGCCAACGTCCTGACTTTC.

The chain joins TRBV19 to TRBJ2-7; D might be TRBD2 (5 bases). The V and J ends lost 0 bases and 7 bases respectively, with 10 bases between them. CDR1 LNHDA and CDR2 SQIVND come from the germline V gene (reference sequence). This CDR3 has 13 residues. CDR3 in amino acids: CASSIEFGGEQYF. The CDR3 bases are TGTGCCAGTAGTATAGAGTTTGGAGGAGAGCAGTACTTC.